The sequence of this TCR beta chain was determined in a study of beta chain features in type 1 diabetes. This clone showed up just a few times. As every portion of the isolated RNA was reverse transcribed, the sequencing read expressed TCRB transcripts. Clones were sequenced by immunoSEQ multiplex PCR, and TCRdb holds only the in-frame ones, with some missing. Here the sample spans 860,000 or so clones, about 17% being singletons. This CDR3 is 14 amino acids long. Trimming removed 4 bases from V and 0 bases from J, with 9 bases in between. Germline V gene lookup returns CDR1 MDHEN and CDR2 SYDVKM. Sequencing was done on a sample of naive CD4+ T cells from blood. The rearrangement joins TRBV28 to TRBJ1-1; D remains unclear. The sequence derives from a young woman in good health. CDR3 amino acids: CASSSLWLNTEAFF. CDR3 in DNA: TGTGCCAGCAGTTCGTTATGGTTGAACACTGAAGCTTTCTTT.